What follows describes a single T cell receptor beta chain. This entry is derived from a study of blood T cell repertoires in COVID-19. About the research overall: T cells, B-cell-depleted T cells, or PBMCs provided the cDNA or gDNA that served as material.

Profiling relied on immunoSEQ multiplex PCR, and the TCRdb table lists in-frame clones only, not all of them. The profile shows over 200,000 clones, about 81% of them singletons. Everyone who took part was about 18 to 90 years old, and they came from about two dozen US areas. Cohorts were determined from participant-reported clinical history. Resolution of symptoms, clearance, or two negative PCRs was present in recovered Cohort 3 donors. The source of this sequence is a man aged 35-49 years who had recovered from COVID-19. The sample taken for sequencing was PBMCs or T cells enriched from blood (not recorded which).

The CDR3 DNA is TGTGCCAGCTCACCATTGGCGGGGGACGGCTACACCTTC. Protein sequence: CASSPLAGDGYTF. The chain employs TRBV18 and TRBJ1-2; weak D call: TRBD1 (5 bases). Germline V gene sequence: CDR1 KGHSH, CDR2 LQKENI. This CDR3 is 13 amino acids long. V was clipped by 2 bases and J by 8 bases, with 12 bases between them. Full variable domain (rest looked up from reference TRBV18 and TRBJ1-2): NAGVMQNPRHLVRRRGQEARLRCSPMKGHSHVYWYRQLPEEGLKFMVYLQKENIIDESGMPKERFSAEFPKEGPSILRIQQVVRGDSAAYFCASSPLAGDGYTFGSGTRLTVV.